This TCR beta chain was identified during a study of T-cell memory formation after mild COVID-19. Trimming shortened V by 0 bases and J by 1 base, and 11 bases separated the two germline ends. CDR1 and CDR2 from the germline V gene are SGHRS and YFSETQ. CDR3 length: 16 amino acids. This clonotype was seen just once. TCRdb ran MiXCR on the 5' RACE reads and lists one entry per CDR3 protein. Of 250,000 to 350,000 distinct CDR3 sequences detected, around 15% appear once; the ten largest clones hold roughly 20%. The chain recombines TRBV5-1 with TRBJ2-1; D is ambiguous. This sequence originates from a man younger than 35 who had mild COVID-19 (a few samples of this study predate the infection). Cell type and time point are not known. The specimen was PBMCs or a T cell subset sorted from them (not recorded which). This CDR3 is CASSLAVRVSYNEQFF. CDR3 sequence (DNA): TGCGCCAGCAGCTTGGCCGTAAGGGTTTCCTACAATGAGCAGTTCTTC.